Shown below are 7 T cell receptor beta chains from a single sample sequenced in a study of T cell responses to AZD1222 COVID-19 vaccine. Profiling relied on immunoSEQ multiplex PCR, and the TCRdb table lists in-frame clones only, not all of them. The sample carries about 88,000 clones, 90% to 95% recorded once. The sample here was peripheral blood, taken on day 0 of AZD1222 vaccination. The receptors shown here come from an adult in good health.

This clone was counted only a few times. The V call is TRBV5-1, the J call TRBJ2-1, with 10 bases lining up with TRBD1. V was clipped by 4 bases and J by 6 bases; unmatched bases: 4. The CDR3 has 14 amino acids. Germline assignment: CDR1 SGHRS and CDR2 YFSETQ. The CDR3 loop reads CASSPGQGSNEQFF. CDR3 DNA sequence: TGCGCCAGCAGCCCGGGACAGGGGTCCAATGAGCAGTTCTTC.

J is TRBJ2-5 and V is TRBV28; 9 positions agree with TRBD1. The V gene's germline CDR1 is MDHEN and CDR2 SYDVKM. This CDR3 region has 16 residues. J was trimmed by 4 bases and V by 5 bases; bases with no gene match: 11. CDR3 loop: CASSPPGQGGAETQYF. The CDR3 bases are TGTGCCAGCAGTCCCCCGGGACAGGGAGGCGCAGAGACCCAGTACTTC.

This clone showed up just once. CDR3 nucleotide sequence: TGTGCCAGCTCAGAAGGACAGGGCGGAGAGACCCAGTACTTC. As protein: CASSEGQGGETQYF. This chain uses TRBV18 with TRBJ2-5; 8 bases map to TRBD1. The trim removed 5 bases at V and 4 bases at J, leaving 6 bases unmatched. The CDR3 is 14 residues long. CDR1 is KGHSH, CDR2 LQKENI, per germline.

V usage is TRBV14 and J usage is TRBJ1-6; no clear D gene. Trimming took off 3 bases at V and 5 bases at J, with 11 bases between the two ends. The CDR3 is made up of 15 amino acids. Germline CDR1 is SGHDN and CDR2 is FVKESK. This CDR3 is CASSQGKQNNSPLHF. The CDR3 DNA is TGTGCCAGCAGCCAGGGCAAACAGAATAATTCACCCCTCCACTTT.

This chain links TRBV30 with TRBJ2-7; 9 positions agree with TRBD2. The CDR3 runs to 14 residues. Germline assignment: CDR1 GTSNPN and CDR2 SVGIG (reference sequence). Trimming took 0 bases from V and 6 from J; bases not matched to a gene: 6. This CDR3 is CAWSVIAGVGEQYF. The CDR3 bases are TGTGCCTGGAGTGTAATAGCGGGAGTGGGCGAGCAGTACTTC.

The J gene is TRBJ1-1, the V gene TRBV25-1, with D possibly TRBD1 on 5 matching bases. Trimming cost V 4 bases and J 9 bases, with 18 bases left between them. Per the germline V gene, CDR1 is MGHDK and CDR2 is SYGVNS. The CDR3 is 14 amino acids. The CDR3 region has the DNA TGTGCCAGCAGTGCCGGGGCGGGAACCGGACAAGCTTTCTTT. Amino acids: CASSAGAGTGQAFF.

CDR3 sequence: CASSVGQLNSPLHF. DNA of the CDR3: TGTGCCAGCAGCGTAGGTCAGCTGAATTCACCCCTCCACTTT. The gene calls are TRBV9 and TRBJ1-6, with D unresolved. Between the trimmed V and J ends, which lost 0 bases and 7 bases, there was a span of 8 bases. The germline V gene encodes CDR1 SGDLS and CDR2 YYNGEE. The CDR3 is 14 residues long.